This T cell receptor (beta chain) was sequenced for a study of vaccination effects on CD4 cells after COVID-19. In the study overall: Each participant was administered two doses of either the BNT162b2 or the mRNA-1273 vaccine.

Germline loops: CDR1 KGHSH, CDR2 LQKENI. Trimming pared 1 base from V and 7 bases from J, leaving 17 bases between. The CDR3 sequence is 16 residues long. Sequencing was performed with immunoSEQ multiplex PCR; in TCRdb, only in-frame clones are kept and a portion is missing. The profile covers tens of thousands of clones, with around 67% appearing a single time and around 20% taken by the ten largest. Concerning this clone: The antigen remains unidentified.

Antigen-specific CD4+ T cells were expanded with viral peptide pools in the ViraFEST assay before sequencing. Culturing for 9 to 10 days preceded CD4+ T cell isolation. Nobody among the vaccine recipients had prior SARS-CoV-2 infection (nucleocapsid antibodies were negative). Half of the medium was exchanged for IL-2 medium on both days 3 and 7. General study results and limits: Nearly all vaccine-induced clones in healthy recipients recognized only SARS-CoV-2. By a late point after vaccination, infection- and vaccine-induced clones had shrunk markedly through clonal contraction.

The input for sequencing was CD4+ T cells from PBMCs cultured with SARS-CoV-2 spike peptides, taken before COVID-19 vaccination. The gene calls are TRBV18 and TRBJ2-1; D uncertain. The receptor comes from a human donor who received a COVID-19 vaccine. The CDR3 reads CASSPLRLKGWNEQFF. CDR3 in DNA: TGTGCCAGCTCACCACTAAGATTGAAGGGATGGAATGAGCAGTTCTTC. Combining the CDR3 with reference TRBV18 and TRBJ2-1 gives the whole variable domain NAGVMQNPRHLVRRRGQEARLRCSPMKGHSHVYWYRQLPEEGLKFMVYLQKENIIDESGMPKERFSAEFPKEGPSILRIQQVVRGDSAAYFCASSPLRLKGWNEQFFGPGTRLTVL.